This TCR beta chain was recorded in a study of neoadjuvant nivolumab and ipilimumab in lung cancer. Study-level points and caveats: Only two of four nivolumab-treated tumors gained richness and clonality by surgery.

V lost 3 bases, J lost 7 bases, and 21 bases lay in between. The germline V gene encodes CDR1 KGHSH and CDR2 LQKENI. This CDR3 region has 16 residues. On this clone: What it recognizes is unknown.

The data were produced by immunoSEQ multiplex PCR, yet TCRdb's version contains in-frame clones alone and is incomplete. The data hold approximately 31,000 clones, with roughly nine tenths observed a single time. This TCR came from an adult with non-small cell lung cancer. The chain combines TRBV18 with TRBJ2-5; TRBD1 or TRBD2 may be the D gene (5 bases each). The sample was peripheral blood, taken after neoadjuvant nivolumab, alone or with ipilimumab, at or shortly before surgery. Here the CDR3 DNA reads TGTGCCAGCTCACCGGGGGAGACGCTCCTTGGGGGGACCCAGTACTTC. This codes for CASSPGETLLGGTQYF.